This TCR beta chain was profiled in a study of T cell repertoires in cytomegalovirus infection. At the level of the study: A matching HLA type, together with CMV infection, was signaled by public TCR beta signatures. Whole-study findings and limits: Identification of carriers of CMV plus the relevant HLA was achieved through cumulative public TCR beta family frequency.

This clonotype was picked up many times. Its antigen is currently unknown. TCRdb reprocessed the reads via MiXCR and lists one record per CDR3 protein. In the table there are about 68,000 distinct CDR3 sequences, 22% of which are singletons. The receptor was derived from a human donor in good health (CMV status not recorded). Some clones in this sample may be carry-over from other donors' samples. Sequencing was performed on PBMCs, sequenced either directly or after in vitro stimulation (not recorded which).

The CDR3 protein is CASSLVRGVRETQYF. CDR3 coding DNA: TGTGCCAGCAGCTTAGTACGGGGGGTCAGGGAGACCCAGTACTTC. The gene calls are TRBV7-8 and TRBJ2-5; 7 bases line up with TRBD2. This CDR3 comprises 15 residues. Per the germline V gene, CDR1 is SGHVS and CDR2 is FQNEAQ. V trimming: 1 base; J trimming: 5 bases; junction bases outside the gene matches: 7.